Below are 27 T cell receptor beta chains sequenced from a single sample in a study of graft-versus-host responses after intestinal transplantation. TCRdb keeps only in-frame clones here, not all; method: immunoSEQ multiplex PCR. The data show 14,000 or so clones, roughly two fifths seen once. Around 200,000 CFSE-labeled responder cells were plated with around 200,000 irradiated, violet-dye-labeled stimulator cells. The material was alloreactive CD8+ T cells from a mixed lymphocyte reaction culture, obtained before intestinal transplant. The subset is: CFSE-low proliferating T cells sorted from roughly six-day pre-transplant mixed lymphocyte reaction (GvH or HvG direction). The receptors stem from a human patient who received an intestinal transplant.

Only a few counts were recorded for this clone. CDR3 DNA: TGCGCCAGCAGCGCGGGACAGGTTACCTACGAGCAGTACTTC. Amino acid sequence: CASSAGQVTYEQYF. The V and J genes are TRBV5-1 and TRBJ2-7, with TRBD1 matching over 8 bases. With 4 bases clipped from V and 2 bases from J, the junction kept 5 bases outside the gene matches. This CDR3 is built from 14 residues. CDR1 is SGHRS and CDR2 is YFSETQ in the germline V gene. Variable domain in full (rest from reference TRBV5-1 and TRBJ2-7): KAGVTQTPRYLIKTRGQQVTLSCSPISGHRSVSWYQQTPGQGLQFLFEYFSETQRNKGNFPGRFSGRQFSNSRSEMNVSTLELGDSALYLCASSAGQVTYEQYFGPGTRLTVT.

The gene calls are TRBV11-2 and TRBJ1-1; D perhaps matches TRBD1 (5 bases). Germline CDR1 reads SGHAT; CDR2 reads FQNNGV. The CDR3 sequence is 14 residues long. V lost 1 base and J 7 bases, leaving 13 bases between the germline ends. CDR3: CASSLGGFRVEAFF. The CDR3 coding sequence is TGTGCCAGCAGCTTAGGGGGTTTCAGGGTTGAAGCTTTCTTT. The full variable domain, its missing parts supplied by reference TRBV11-2 and TRBJ1-1, is EAGVAQSPRYKIIEKRQSVAFWCNPISGHATLYWYQQILGQGPKLLIQFQNNGVVDDSQLPKDRFSAERLKGVDSTLKIQPAKLEDSAVYLCASSLGGFRVEAFFGQGTRLTVV.

The CDR3 DNA is TGTGCCAGCAGCCATACAGGGGGGAGTACTGAAGCTTTCTTT. It yields the protein CASSHTGGSTEAFF. The V and J genes are TRBV7-9 and TRBJ1-1; TRBD1 matches 8 bases. The CDR3 covers 14 residues. V was pared by 5 bases and J by 5 bases, with 7 bases of the junction left unmatched. CDR1 and CDR2 from the germline V gene are SEHNR and FQNEAQ (reference sequence). The full variable domain, in which reference TRBV7-9 and TRBJ1-1 provide the parts outside the CDR3, is DTGVSQNPRHKITKRGQNVTFRCDPISEHNRLYWYRQTLGQGPEFLTYFQNEAQLEKSRLLSDRFSAERPKGSFSTLEIQRTEQGDSAMYLCASSHTGGSTEAFFGQGTRLTVV.

The V gene is TRBV7-9, the J gene TRBJ2-7; 7 nucleotides align to TRBD1. CDR1 and CDR2 from the germline V gene are SEHNR and FQNEAQ (reference sequence). After removal of 3 bases from V and 2 bases from J, the junction contained 1 base not matched to a gene. This CDR3 contains 13 residues. The CDR3 protein is CASSFQGAYEQYF. CDR3 coding DNA: TGTGCCAGCAGCTTCCAGGGGGCCTACGAGCAGTACTTC.

J is TRBJ2-7 and V is TRBV2, with D maybe TRBD1 (5 bases). Looked up from germline, CDR1 is SNHLY and CDR2 is FYNNEI. The CDR3 is 13 amino acids. V was trimmed by 5 bases and J by 2 bases, leaving 10 bases between them. The CDR3 nucleotides read TGTGCCAGCAGTTCACGGACACCCTACGAGCAGTACTTC. It specifies CASSSRTPYEQYF.

V is TRBV29-1 and J is TRBJ1-1; TRBD1 agrees at 9 bases. This CDR3 is 12 amino acids long. V shed 6 bases, J shed 4 bases, and the junction held 3 bases outside the gene matches. Germline-derived CDR1 and CDR2 are SQVTM and ANQGSEA. The CDR3 coding sequence is TGCAGCGTGACGGGACAGGGCACTGAAGCTTTCTTT. As protein: CSVTGQGTEAFF.

The chain recombines TRBV19 with TRBJ1-1; TRBD1 matches 9 bases. The CDR3 loop spans 17 amino acids. J was trimmed by 1 base and V by 5 bases; bases with no gene match: 11. The germline CDR1 and CDR2 sequences are LNHDA and SQIVND (reference sequence). CDR3 loop: CASSGTGLEIANTEAFF. CDR3 DNA: TGTGCCAGTAGTGGGACAGGGTTGGAGATTGCGAACACTGAAGCTTTCTTT.

This clone was detected a few times. This chain joins TRBV13 and TRBJ2-1; D gene unclear. From germline, CDR1 is PRHDT and CDR2 FYEKMQ (reference sequence). The CDR3 spans 12 residues. With 0 bases removed from V and 8 bases from J, the gap between germline ends came to 5 bases. The CDR3 loop is CASSLGPDEQFF. Written as DNA, the CDR3 is TGTGCCAGCAGCTTAGGCCCGGATGAGCAGTTCTTC.

By sample fraction, this clone is medium-sized. V and J are TRBV4-2 and TRBJ2-7; 8 bases agree with TRBD2. Per the germline V gene, CDR1 is LGHNA and CDR2 is YNFKEQ. The CDR3 covers 13 residues. V lost 1 base to trimming and J lost 4 bases; unmatched junction nucleotides: 0. The CDR3 spells CASSQGLAYEQYF. In DNA, the CDR3 is TGTGCCAGCAGCCAAGGACTAGCGTACGAGCAGTACTTC.

The V call is TRBV28, the J call TRBJ1-5; D unresolved. CDR3 length: 15 amino acids. Looked up from germline, CDR1 is MDHEN and CDR2 is SYDVKM. Trimming removed 1 base at V and 4 bases at J, with 11 bases between. CDR3 sequence reads: CASSLFYSGNQPQHF. CDR3 DNA sequence: TGTGCCAGCAGTTTATTTTACAGTGGTAATCAGCCCCAGCATTTT.

This clone occurred a few times. Other nucleotide sequences from this sample produce the same CDR3. The chain is built from TRBV27 and TRBJ2-3, with TRBD1 matching 11 bases. CDR3 length: 14 amino acids. Germline values: CDR1 MNHEY, CDR2 SMNVEV (reference sequence). Germline trimming cut 5 bases from V and 8 bases from J; bases unmatched to any gene: 6. CDR3 nucleotide sequence: TGTGCCAGCAGTCCGGGACAGGGGGGATTTACGCAGTATTTT. It yields the protein CASSPGQGGFTQYF.

The chain uses TRBV7-9 and TRBJ2-7; 12 bases are shared with TRBD1. The V segment lost 5 bases and the J segment 0 bases; nucleotides outside the gene matches: 8. Germline lookup yields CDR1 SEHNR and CDR2 FQNEAQ (reference sequence). The CDR3 totals 17 residues. The CDR3 here is CASSPRGGQGASYEQYF. CDR3 nucleotide sequence: TGTGCCAGCAGCCCTAGGGGGGGACAGGGGGCCTCCTACGAGCAGTACTTC.

The chain employs TRBV4-3 and TRBJ2-7; 7 nucleotides line up with TRBD1. CDR1 and CDR2 (germline): LGHNA, YSLEER. The J segment lost 3 bases and the V segment lost 4 bases, leaving 6 bases of the junction unmatched. The CDR3 has 14 residues. CDR3 sequence reads: CASSPRDRNYEQYF. The CDR3 DNA is TGCGCCAGCAGCCCAAGGGACAGAAACTACGAGCAGTACTTC.

J is TRBJ1-1 and V is TRBV18; D unresolved. CDR3 size: 14 residues. Trimming removed 3 bases from V and 4 bases from J, with 12 bases in between. Germline CDR1 reads KGHSH; CDR2 reads LQKENI. The CDR3 sequence: CASSPPGGITEAFF. Written as DNA, the CDR3 is TGTGCCAGCTCACCCCCCGGCGGGATCACTGAAGCTTTCTTT.

This rearrangement joins TRBV10-2 to TRBJ2-1; 7 bases agree with TRBD2. V shed 4 bases and J 4 bases; nucleotides not matched to a gene: 1. From germline, CDR1 is WSHSY and CDR2 SAAADI. The CDR3 runs 13 residues. The CDR3 loop is CASSGGGYNEQFF. The CDR3 bases are TGCGCCAGCAGTGGGGGGGGGTACAATGAGCAGTTCTTC.

The rearrangement uses TRBV19 and TRBJ2-7, with TRBD1 matching over 7 bases. V trimming: 10 bases; J trimming: 6 bases; junction bases outside the gene matches: 12. The CDR3 loop spans 13 amino acids. Germline V lookup: CDR1 LNHDA, CDR2 SQIVND (reference sequence). The chain's CDR3 is CATSTGNPLEQYF. The CDR3 DNA follows: TGTGCCACCTCGACAGGGAATCCCCTCGAGCAGTACTTC.

This chain connects TRBV27 to TRBJ2-6, with 7 bases that match TRBD1. This CDR3 contains 15 residues. Trimming took 3 bases from V and 2 from J; bases not matched to a gene: 1. Germline CDR1 and CDR2: MNHEY and SMNVEV (reference sequence). The DNA for the CDR3 is TGTGCCAGCAGTTTCGACAGGGCTGGGGCCAACGTCCTGACTTTC. Its translation is CASSFDRAGANVLTF.

The chain uses TRBV13 and TRBJ1-2; 7 bases map to TRBD1. V lost 3 bases and J lost 1; bases outside the gene matches: 2. Looked up from germline, CDR1 is PRHDT and CDR2 is FYEKMQ (reference sequence). The CDR3 has 14 amino acids. DNA for the CDR3: TGTGCCAGCAGCTTGCAGGGGGTTAACTATGGCTACACCTTC. It specifies CASSLQGVNYGYTF.

The table lists this clone with a few counts. The V call is TRBV7-6, the J call TRBJ1-1; D is ambiguous. Germline CDR1 is SGHVS and CDR2 is FNYEAQ. The CDR3 runs to 13 residues. V dropped 5 bases and J dropped 4 bases, with 11 bases sitting between them. CDR3 sequence reads: CASSPSGSTEAFF. In DNA form, the CDR3 reads TGTGCCAGCAGCCCCAGTGGGAGCACTGAAGCTTTCTTT.

The chain joins TRBV6-1 to TRBJ2-1; tentative D call: TRBD2 (5 bases). The V and J ends lost 3 bases and 12 bases respectively, with 12 bases between them. Germline CDR1 is MNHNS and CDR2 is SASEGT. CDR3 length: 12 amino acids. Here the CDR3 reads CASSDFGVGQFF. The CDR3 DNA follows: TGTGCCAGCAGTGATTTCGGGGTCGGGCAGTTCTTC.

In its sample, this clone is large. CDR3 DNA sequence: TGTGCCAGCAGCTTATACAGGGGCCCAGATACGCAGTATTTT. It yields the protein CASSLYRGPDTQYF. The J gene is TRBJ2-3, the V gene TRBV5-4; the match to TRBD1 covers 7 bases. The CDR3 covers 14 residues. V was clipped by 2 bases and J by 4 bases; unmatched bases: 4. The V gene's germline CDR1 is SGHNT and CDR2 YYREEE (reference sequence).

This chain links TRBV27 with TRBJ1-6, with D tentatively TRBD1 (6 bases). The CDR3 spans 14 residues. V lost 2 bases and J 10 bases, leaving 12 bases between the germline ends. Germline lookup yields CDR1 MNHEY and CDR2 SMNVEV (reference sequence). The DNA for the CDR3 is TGTGCCAGCAGTTTAACAGGGTCGGGGTCACCCCTCCACTTT. Encoded protein: CASSLTGSGSPLHF.

This clone has a handful of counts. The chain employs TRBV4-3 and TRBJ2-1; D unclear. The CDR3 extends over 16 amino acids. The V gene lost 0 bases and the J gene lost 3 bases, with 12 bases spanning the gap. Germline V lookup: CDR1 LGHNA, CDR2 YSLEER. This CDR3 is CASSQDEASGYNEQFF. DNA for the CDR3: TGCGCCAGCAGCCAAGATGAGGCGTCCGGCTACAATGAGCAGTTCTTC.

This clone was counted a few times. The rearrangement links TRBV18 to TRBJ2-3, with a weak D call TRBD1 (6 bases). Per the germline V gene, CDR1 is KGHSH and CDR2 is LQKENI. The CDR3 has 15 residues. Deletions cut 2 bases from V and 2 bases from J, with 11 bases between. Here the CDR3 reads CASSPGGPFTDTQYF. The DNA of the CDR3 is TGTGCCAGCTCACCAGGGGGCCCGTTCACAGATACGCAGTATTTT.

This clone has just a few counts. One end of the junction varies from germline; a read error may be responsible. This chain connects TRBV5-4 to TRBJ1-4, with D uncertain. CDR3 length: 15 amino acids. CDR1 is SGHNT and CDR2 is YYREEE in the germline V gene (reference sequence). Written as DNA, the CDR3 is TGTGCCAGCAGCCAGTACCTTGCAACTAATGGAAAACTGTTTTTT. It yields the protein CASSQYLATNGKLFF.

J is TRBJ2-7 and V is TRBV27; D may be TRBD2 (5 bases). V dropped 3 bases and J dropped 3 bases, with 9 bases sitting between them. The germline gives CDR1 MNHEY, CDR2 SMNVEV (reference sequence). The CDR3 consists of 13 residues. CDR3 protein: CASSLGGFYEQYF. CDR3 in DNA: TGTGCCAGCAGTTTGGGCGGGTTCTACGAGCAGTACTTC.

This clone was counted a few times. Other nucleotide sequences in the sample specify the same CDR3. This chain connects TRBV5-1 to TRBJ2-7, with 10 bases lining up with TRBD1. CDR1 SGHRS and CDR2 YFSETQ come from the germline V gene. Trimming removed 4 bases from V and 2 bases from J; junction bases left unmatched: 3. CDR3 length: 14 amino acids. CDR3 protein: CASSLGQGAYEQYF. The CDR3 DNA is TGCGCCAGCAGCCTTGGACAGGGGGCCTACGAGCAGTACTTC.